This T cell receptor beta chain is drawn from a study of shared clonotypes between healthy human individuals. The protocol was immunoSEQ multiplex PCR, while the TCRdb copy is restricted to in-frame clones and leaves out a portion. The sample yields 2 million to 2.5 million clones, 93% seen once. Trimming removed 4 bases from V and 7 bases from J, with 20 bases in between. The CDR3 is made up of 15 amino acids. Germline assignment: CDR1 SGHTA and CDR2 FQGTGA. The material sequenced was naive CD4+ T cells from PBMCs. The subset is: CD45RA+ positively selected. J is TRBJ2-7 and V is TRBV7-3; possible D gene TRBD2, 6 bases. The sequence was collected from a man between 18 and 29 years old in good health. Some clones in this sample may be carry-over from other donors' samples. CDR3 loop: CASSWATRGVGEQYF. The DNA for the CDR3 is TGTGCCAGCAGCTGGGCGACTAGGGGCGTGGGGGAGCAGTACTTC.